This is a list of T cell receptor beta chains from one sample in a study of blood T cell repertoires in COVID-19. Assay: immunoSEQ multiplex PCR; the TCRdb copy retains only in-frame clones and omits some. This sample has 160,000 or so clones; approximately 95% occur once, and the top ten carry about 2%. Sequencing was performed on peripheral blood. The receptor set was obtained from an older woman with COVID-19, enrolled during active disease. CDR3s include the opening cysteine and the closing phenylalanine or tryptophan. The D gene is left open where the match is weak. Some rows have no size entry. The others give once, few or many, or a class for an expanded clone.

>-|TRBJ1-1|-|TRBV6-4
CASSRTGNTEAFF
TGTGCCAGCAGCAGAACAGGGAACACTGAAGCTTTCTTT
>TRBD1|TRBJ1-3|-|TRBV6-2/TRBV6-3
CASSADRVIGNTIYF
TGTGCCAGCAGTGCGGACAGGGTGATTGGAAACACCATATATTTT
>-|TRBJ1-4|-|TRBV5-8
CASSPDTEKLFF
TGTGCCAGCAGCCCGGACACTGAAAAACTGTTTTTT
>TRBD1|TRBJ2-7|-|TRBV28
CASSRQGSSYEQYF
TGTGCCAGCAGTCGACAGGGATCCTCCTACGAGCAGTACTTC
>-|TRBJ1-1|-|TRBV2
CASSVEGNTEAFF
TGTGCCAGCAGTGTGGAGGGGAACACTGAAGCTTTCTTT
>TRBD1|TRBJ1-1|once|TRBV6-5
CASSYTGENTEAFF
TGTGCCAGCAGTTATACAGGGGAGAACACTGAAGCTTTCTTT
>-|TRBJ2-1|-|TRBV20-1
CSASYRSEQFF
TGCAGTGCTAGCTACAGAAGCGAGCAGTTCTTC
>-|TRBJ2-5|once|TRBV13
CASSRRGAQETQYF
TGTGCCAGCAGCCGCAGGGGCGCTCAAGAGACCCAGTACTTC
>-|TRBJ1-5|-|TRBV2
CASKGHGNQPQHF
TGTGCCAGCAAGGGGCACGGCAATCAGCCCCAGCATTTT
>TRBD1|TRBJ2-1|-|TRBV4-1
CASSQEVRDRGFF
TGCGCCAGCAGCCAAGAGGTTCGAGACAGGGGTTTCTTC
>-|TRBJ2-7|once|TRBV12-5
CASGLTPTEWRYEQYF
TGTGCTAGTGGTCTCACCCCGACAGAGTGGAGATACGAGCAGTACTTC
>-|TRBJ1-2|-|TRBV4-2
CASSQSDRVAGGYTF
TGTGCCAGCAGCCAGAGTGACCGGGTTGCTGGAGGCTACACCTTC
>-|TRBJ1-2|-|TRBV19
CASSFQWGQNYGYTF
TGTGCCAGTAGTTTTCAATGGGGGCAGAACTATGGCTACACCTTC
>TRBD2|TRBJ2-1|once|TRBV18
CASSPQLAGVNEQFF
TGTGCCAGCTCACCGCAACTAGCGGGGGTTAATGAGCAGTTCTTC
>-|TRBJ1-6|-|TRBV4-1
CASSQDQSGFSPLHF
TGCGCCAGCAGCCAAGATCAGTCCGGGTTTTCACCCCTCCACTTT
>TRBD1|TRBJ1-2|once|TRBV6-2/TRBV6-3
CASSYSWTGVSDGYTF
TGTGCCAGCAGTTACTCGTGGACAGGGGTATCGGATGGCTACACCTTC
>TRBD1|TRBJ1-5|-|TRBV6-2/TRBV6-3
CASSLGTGRLHF
TGTGCCAGCAGCCTAGGGACAGGGAGGCTGCATTTT
>-|TRBJ2-7|-|TRBV18
CASSPRGEASEQYF
TGTGCCAGCTCACCGCGGGGTGAGGCCTCCGAGCAGTACTTC
>-|TRBJ1-6|-|TRBV2
CARSGQYNSPLHF
TGTGCCAGGTCCGGACAGTATAATTCACCCCTCCACTTT
>TRBD2|TRBJ2-1|-|TRBV6-2/TRBV6-3
CASSSAPRTSGGNEQFF
TGTGCCAGCAGTTCGGCCCCCCGGACTAGCGGGGGCAATGAGCAGTTCTTC
>TRBD2|TRBJ2-5|once|TRBV4-3
CASSQVGGGIETQYF
TGCGCCAGCAGCCAAGTGGGCGGGGGGATCGAGACCCAGTACTTC
>TRBD2|TRBJ2-3|once|TRBV2
CASSPRTSGGPYTDTQYF
TGTGCCAGCAGTCCGAGGACTAGCGGGGGGCCCTACACAGATACGCAGTATTTT
>TRBD1|TRBJ1-6|-|TRBV9
CASSAGATGNSPLHF
TGTGCCAGCAGCGCAGGAGCGACAGGGAATTCACCCCTCCACTTT
>-|TRBJ1-4|-|TRBV25-1
CASARTAINEKLFF
TGTGCCAGCGCCCGGACAGCCATAAATGAAAAACTGTTTTTT
>TRBD1|TRBJ1-2|once|TRBV7-8
CASSSSRDSYGYTF
TGTGCCAGCAGCTCCAGCCGGGACAGCTATGGCTACACCTTC
>-|TRBJ1-2|-|TRBV7-2
CASSLDGDYGYTF
TGTGCCAGCAGCTTAGACGGTGACTATGGCTACACCTTC
>-|TRBJ1-1|-|TRBV11-3
CASSQSPAYGEAFF
TGTGCCAGCAGCCAAAGCCCTGCATACGGTGAAGCTTTCTTT
>-|TRBJ1-4|-|TRBV5-1
CASSLGDGGGLANEKLFF
TGCGCCAGCAGCTTGGGAGACGGCGGGGGGCTAGCTAATGAAAAACTGTTTTTT
>-|TRBJ1-2|-|TRBV19
CASNDQGYGYTF
TGTGCCAGTAACGATCAGGGCTATGGCTACACCTTC
>-|TRBJ1-2|-|TRBV27
CASSFTGYGYTF
TGTGCCAGCAGTTTTACAGGTTATGGCTACACCTTC
>-|TRBJ1-1|-|TRBV12-3/TRBV12-4
CATARPGNTEAFF
TGTGCCACCGCAAGGCCGGGGAACACTGAAGCTTTCTTT
>TRBD1|TRBJ1-2|few|TRBV6-6
CASSQTGGTVLLYGYTF
TGTGCCAGCAGTCAGACAGGGGGCACGGTTTTACTCTATGGCTACACCTTC
>TRBD2|TRBJ2-1|-|TRBV6-2/TRBV6-3
CASSYPLAGVYNEQFF
TGTGCCAGCAGTTACCCCCTAGCGGGGGTTTACAATGAGCAGTTCTTC
>TRBD1|TRBJ1-2|-|TRBV27
CASSRDRDYGYTF
TGTGCCAGCAGTAGGGACAGAGACTATGGCTACACCTTC
>-|TRBJ1-5|-|TRBV10-3
CAISESNDQPQHF
TGTGCCATCAGTGAATCTAACGATCAGCCCCAGCATTTT
>-|TRBJ1-1|-|TRBV7-9
CGSGRPENTEAFF
TGTGGGTCGGGAAGGCCAGAGAACACTGAAGCTTTCTTT
>TRBD2|TRBJ2-3|-|TRBV9
CASSVLAGADTQYF
TGTGCCAGCAGCGTCTTAGCGGGTGCGGATACGCAGTATTTT
>-|TRBJ1-1|-|TRBV9
CASSGFGPNTEAFF
TGTGCCAGCAGCGGGTTTGGCCCGAACACTGAAGCTTTCTTT
>-|TRBJ2-2|-|TRBV6-2/TRBV6-3
CASSYPVLTGELFF
TGTGCCAGCAGTTACCCCGTCCTCACCGGGGAGCTGTTTTTT
>TRBD1|TRBJ1-2|-|TRBV12-3/TRBV12-4
CASRGQGSYGYTF
TGTGCCAGCAGGGGACAGGGGAGCTATGGCTACACCTTC
>TRBD1|TRBJ2-7|-|TRBV5-1
CASSLGSGQGYEQYF
TGCGCCAGCAGCTTGGGATCGGGACAGGGTTACGAGCAGTACTTC
>-|TRBJ1-5|-|TRBV10-3
CAISWGGNSNQPQHF
TGTGCCATCAGTTGGGGCGGAAATAGCAATCAGCCCCAGCATTTT
>TRBD1|TRBJ1-2|-|TRBV7-2
CASSPPDRAYGYTF
TGTGCCAGCAGTCCCCCGGACAGGGCCTATGGCTACACCTTC
>-|TRBJ2-1|-|TRBV7-2
CASSKLLDGEQFF
TGTGCCAGCAGCAAATTACTAGATGGTGAGCAGTTCTTC